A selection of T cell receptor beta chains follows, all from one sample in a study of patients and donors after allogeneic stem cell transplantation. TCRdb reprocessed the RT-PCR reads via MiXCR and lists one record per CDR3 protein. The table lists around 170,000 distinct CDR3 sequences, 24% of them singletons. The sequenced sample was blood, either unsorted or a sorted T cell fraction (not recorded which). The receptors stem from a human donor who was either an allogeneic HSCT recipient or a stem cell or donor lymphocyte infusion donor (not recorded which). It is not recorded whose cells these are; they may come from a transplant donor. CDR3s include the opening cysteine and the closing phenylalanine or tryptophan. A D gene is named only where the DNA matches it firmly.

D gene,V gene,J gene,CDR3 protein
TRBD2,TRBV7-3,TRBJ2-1,CASSLIGSSGIYNEQFF
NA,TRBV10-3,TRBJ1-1,CAISELNRAGTEAFF
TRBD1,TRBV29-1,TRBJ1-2,CSVEPPGQPYGYTF
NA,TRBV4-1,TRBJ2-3,CASSFNIAQGSTDTQYF
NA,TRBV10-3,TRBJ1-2,CAISVRHYGYTF
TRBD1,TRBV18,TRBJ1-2,CASSPRPGQGSKGYTF
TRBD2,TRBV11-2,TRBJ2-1,CASSSNRGDNEQFF
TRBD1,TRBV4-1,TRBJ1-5,CASSQEDGQGIQPQHF
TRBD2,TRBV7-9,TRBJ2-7,CASSFGRGGAYEQYF
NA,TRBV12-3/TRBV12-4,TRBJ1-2,CASSYQTAPGYTF
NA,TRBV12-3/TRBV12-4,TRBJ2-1,CASSFGRRVRNNEQFF
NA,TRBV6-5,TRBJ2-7,CASSLLQGGVYEQYF
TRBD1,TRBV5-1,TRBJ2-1,CASSLDRGQGNEQFF
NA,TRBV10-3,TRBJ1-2,CATATTGANYGYTF